This T cell receptor beta chain was found in a study of T-cell memory formation after mild COVID-19. Study-level information: Largely donor-specific sequence clusters came from a couple of donors. Whole-study results and caveats: Later expanders leaned CD4+, whereas clones that contracted between day 15 and 85 were balanced CD4/CD8. Some clones that responded turned up in pre-infection memory, which suggests that cross-reactive memory joined in.

Germline V CDR1 and CDR2: SQVTM, ANQGSEA. Trimming took 7 bases from V and 4 from J, leaving 13 bases between them. This CDR3 has 12 amino acids. As regards this clonotype: As yet, its antigen is unknown.

Constant-segment-primed 5'RACE gave TCR alpha and TCR beta cDNA libraries with sample barcodes and UMIs. MiXCR was run by TCRdb on the 5' RACE reads, yielding one entry per CDR3 protein. The data hold approximately 260,000 distinct CDR3 sequences, with 16% observed a single time. The chain is built from TRBV29-1 and TRBJ1-2; D gene uncertain. The sequence was collected from a man aged 18 to 30 who had mild COVID-19 (a few samples of this study predate the infection). Cell type and time point are not known. Source material: PBMCs or a T cell subset sorted from them (not recorded which). CDR3 sequence (DNA): TGCAGCGCCGGAAGGGTACCCTATGGCTACACCTTC. Protein sequence: CSAGRVPYGYTF.